This TCR beta chain was identified in a study of chemoradiotherapy in HPV16-positive cancers. Study-level results: During treatment, candidate HPV-specific clones and E7-related motifs expanded in tumor. HPV-responsive T-cell expansion during chemoradiotherapy was linked to improved recurrence-free survival in HPV16-positive patients.

The V gene's germline CDR1 is SGHAT and CDR2 FQNNGV. This CDR3 comprises 16 residues. Trimming cost V 5 bases and J 5 bases, with 18 bases left between them. Samples were taken several times over chemoradiotherapy. Only in-frame clones appear in the TCRdb table, and some are missing; sequencing was by immunoSEQ multiplex PCR. The sample holds tens of thousands of clones; roughly 90% are singletons and the top ten take roughly 3.5%. On this clone: The antigen is not known.

The receptor was derived from a human donor with HPV-associated anogenital cancer. This chain links TRBV11-2 with TRBJ2-2, with D possibly TRBD2 on 6 matching bases. Sequenced here: blood, sampled from a patient who underwent chemoradiotherapy. DNA for the CDR3: TGTGCCAGCAGCCTACCGGGTGGGGGAGGAACCGGGGAGCTGTTTTTT. Its translation: CASSLPGGGGTGELFF.